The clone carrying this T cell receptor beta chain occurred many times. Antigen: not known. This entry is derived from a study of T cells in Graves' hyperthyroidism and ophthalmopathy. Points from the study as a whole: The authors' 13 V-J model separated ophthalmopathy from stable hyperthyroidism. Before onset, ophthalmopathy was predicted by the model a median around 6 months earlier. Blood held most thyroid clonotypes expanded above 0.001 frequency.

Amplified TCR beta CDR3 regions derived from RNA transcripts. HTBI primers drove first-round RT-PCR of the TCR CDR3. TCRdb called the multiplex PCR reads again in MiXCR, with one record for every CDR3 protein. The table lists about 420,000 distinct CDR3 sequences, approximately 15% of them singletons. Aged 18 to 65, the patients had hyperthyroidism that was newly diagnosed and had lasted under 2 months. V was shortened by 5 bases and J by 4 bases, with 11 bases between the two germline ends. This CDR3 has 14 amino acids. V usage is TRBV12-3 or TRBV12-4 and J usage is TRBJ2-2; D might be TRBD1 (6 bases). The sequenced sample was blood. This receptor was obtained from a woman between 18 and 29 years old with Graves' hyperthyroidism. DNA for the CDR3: TGTGCCAGCAGTCAGGCCAGGGGCACCGGGGAGCTGTTTTTT. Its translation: CASSQARGTGELFF.